These 21 T cell receptor beta chains share one sample of origin, sequenced in a study of identical twins. TCRdb re-analysed the 5' RACE reads in MiXCR, keeping a single row per CDR3 protein. The data show fewer than 900,000 distinct CDR3 sequences, less than 25% seen once. These data were likewise used in another study, on T cells expressing NK-cell markers.

Sequenced: PBMCs. The receptors come from a woman aged 18-29 years in good health.

This clonotype was detected a few times. The chain employs TRBV20-1 and TRBJ2-7, with D uncertain. Germline V gives CDR1 DFQATT, CDR2 SNEGSKA (reference sequence). The CDR3 is 13 residues long. V shed 7 bases and J shed 0 bases, with 13 bases lying between them. CDR3 amino acids: CSGQDGISYEQYF. The CDR3 region has the DNA TGCAGTGGCCAGGATGGCATCTCCTACGAGCAGTACTTC.

This clonotype was found many times. The chain employs TRBV20-1 and TRBJ1-2; no firm D call. Trimming stripped 0 bases from V and 2 bases from J, with 13 bases between. Germline CDR1 DFQATT, CDR2 SNEGSKA (reference sequence). This CDR3 has 15 amino acids. For the CDR3, the DNA is TGCAGTGCTAGAGATGAGGGAGGCGGGAACTATGGCTACACCTTC. This translates into CSARDEGGGNYGYTF.

V usage is TRBV12-3 or TRBV12-4 and J usage is TRBJ2-3; TRBD1 is a possible D gene (6 bases). V lost 3 bases and J 1 base, leaving 17 bases between the germline ends. This CDR3 has 17 amino acids. The CDR3 region is CASSFLRGKGGTDTQYF. The CDR3 region has the DNA TGTGCCAGCAGTTTCTTAAGGGGGAAGGGAGGCACAGATACGCAGTATTTT.

In its sample, this clonotype was seen a few times. The chain employs TRBV20-1 and TRBJ2-1; 10 nucleotides match TRBD2. This CDR3 is 17 amino acids long. The germline V gene encodes CDR1 DFQATT and CDR2 SNEGSKA (reference sequence). V shed 0 bases, J shed 4 bases, and the junction held 9 bases outside the gene matches. The chain's CDR3 is CSARDLGGSGRYNEQFF. As DNA, the CDR3 is TGCAGTGCTAGAGATCTCGGGGGTAGCGGGAGGTACAATGAGCAGTTCTTC.

This clonotype was counted a few times. This chain uses TRBV20-1 with TRBJ1-6; D may be TRBD1 (5 bases). The germline CDR1 and CDR2 sequences are DFQATT and SNEGSKA (reference sequence). V was trimmed by 3 bases and J by 10 bases, leaving 13 bases between them. This CDR3 spans 13 amino acids. The CDR3 reads CSASAQGWSPLHF. For the CDR3, the DNA is TGCAGTGCTAGTGCGCAGGGATGGTCACCCCTCCACTTT.

The chain is built from TRBV7-8 and TRBJ2-2, with D unclear. V lost 4 bases and J lost 0, with 9 bases in between. The CDR3 sequence is 15 residues long. Germline V gene data show CDR1 as SGHVS and CDR2 as FQNEAQ. CDR3 nucleotide sequence: TGTGCCAGCAGCTCCAATTTAGCGAACACCGGGGAGCTGTTTTTT. Its translation is CASSSNLANTGELFF.

This clonotype was recorded a few times. The V and J genes are TRBV5-5 and TRBJ1-2, with D possibly TRBD1 on 6 matching bases. Looked up from germline, CDR1 is SGHKS and CDR2 is YYEKEE (reference sequence). V lost 4 bases, J lost 4 bases, and 14 bases lay in between. The CDR3 consists of 14 residues. The DNA for the CDR3 is TGTGCCAGCAGCCAATCCGGACAGAGCTATGGCTACACCTTC. It encodes CASSQSGQSYGYTF.

A few counts support this clonotype. This chain connects TRBV20-1 to TRBJ2-1, with TRBD2 identical over 12 bases. Germline CDR1 reads DFQATT; CDR2 reads SNEGSKA (reference sequence). Trimming cost V 0 bases and J 8 bases; bases outside gene matches: 2. There are 14 residues in the CDR3. The CDR3: CSARELAGGYEQFF. For the CDR3, the DNA is TGCAGTGCTAGAGAACTAGCGGGGGGATATGAGCAGTTCTTC.

There are a few counts of this clonotype. This CDR3 is CSARWRKETQYF. CDR3 DNA sequence: TGCAGTGCTAGATGGCGGAAAGAGACCCAGTACTTC. V gene TRBV20-1 combines with J gene TRBJ2-5, with unresolved D. The germline V and J ends were trimmed by 2 bases and 3 bases, with 7 bases remaining between them. Germline lookup yields CDR1 DFQATT and CDR2 SNEGSKA (reference sequence). This CDR3 is 12 amino acids long.

Regarding this clonotype: This may arise from a read error, as a much more abundant clone is one base away. The chain uses TRBV5-1 and TRBJ2-3; D ambiguous. CDR3 length: 15 amino acids. Germline CDR1 reads SGHRS; CDR2 reads YFSETQ. V lost 4 bases and J lost 9, with 21 bases in between. The CDR3 is CASSPDNSRLETQYF. The CDR3 DNA reads as TGCGCCAGCAGCCCGGATAATTCACGGTTAGAGACGCAGTATTTT.

There are a few counts of this clonotype. This chain links TRBV11-2 with TRBJ2-6; no firm D call. The V gene lost 4 bases and the J gene lost 0 bases, with 7 bases spanning the gap. The CDR3 loop spans 15 amino acids. CDR1 is SGHAT, CDR2 FQNNGV, per germline. This CDR3 is CASSSPRSGANVLTF. The CDR3 DNA reads TGTGCCAGCAGCTCTCCCCGCTCTGGGGCCAACGTCCTGACTTTC.

Only a few counts were recorded for this clonotype. The rearrangement uses TRBV12-3 or TRBV12-4 and TRBJ1-5; 7 bases line up with TRBD1. V trimming: 5 bases; J trimming: 7 bases; junction bases outside the gene matches: 8. The CDR3 is 14 residues long. The CDR3 here is CASSLDRARQPQHF. The CDR3 DNA is TGTGCCAGCAGTCTTGACAGGGCTAGACAGCCCCAGCATTTT.

The chain couples TRBV10-3 to TRBJ2-3; unclear D gene. V gave up 11 bases and J gave up 6 bases, with 15 bases separating them. Germline lookup yields CDR1 ENHRY and CDR2 SYGVKD. This CDR3 region has 12 residues. The CDR3 DNA is TGTGCCTCCCAACCCCCCCGGGATACGCAGTATTTT. It codes for CASQPPRDTQYF.

This clonotype occurred many times. V usage is TRBV20-1 and J usage is TRBJ2-3; TRBD2 agrees at 11 bases. Germline lookup yields CDR1 DFQATT and CDR2 SNEGSKA (reference sequence). After removal of 8 bases from V and 2 bases from J, the junction contained 3 bases not matched to a gene. This CDR3 contains 13 residues. The chain's CDR3 is CSLAGGHTDTQYF. The CDR3, as DNA: TGCAGTCTAGCGGGGGGTCACACAGATACGCAGTATTTT.

The chain joins TRBV19 to TRBJ1-1; 8 bases line up with TRBD1. The CDR3 runs to 15 residues. Trimming cost V 5 bases and J 5 bases; bases outside gene matches: 10. CDR1 and CDR2 (germline): LNHDA, SQIVND (reference sequence). The CDR3 loop reads CASSSRPGGRTEAFF. The CDR3 DNA is TGTGCCAGTAGTTCCAGACCAGGGGGCCGAACTGAAGCTTTCTTT.

The chain employs TRBV11-2 and TRBJ2-3; D is unresolved. The CDR3 has 12 amino acids. V lost 8 bases to trimming and J lost 2 bases, with 8 bases between them. CDR1 is SGHAT, CDR2 FQNNGV, per germline. The CDR3 DNA sequence: TGTGCCAGCGCGTTAAACACAGATACGCAGTATTTT. The encoded protein is CASALNTDTQYF.

This clonotype was seen only a few times. The chain couples TRBV29-1 to TRBJ2-1; tentative D call: TRBD2 (6 bases). Germline-derived CDR1 and CDR2 are SQVTM and ANQGSEA. Trimming took off 7 bases at V and 9 bases at J, with 16 bases between the two ends. This CDR3 has 12 amino acids. For the CDR3, the DNA is TGCAGCGAAGGAGACGGGGGTGCTGAGCAGTTCTTC. Protein: CSEGDGGAEQFF.

This clonotype was counted at least ten times. This chain joins TRBV6-4 and TRBJ2-1; TRBD2 aligns across 10 bases. Germline V gene sequence: CDR1 MRHNA, CDR2 SNTAGT. The CDR3 sequence is 15 residues long. V was clipped by 2 bases and J by 2 bases; unmatched bases: 0. The CDR3 reads CASSDLAGAYNEQFF. In DNA, the CDR3 is TGTGCCAGCAGTGACCTAGCGGGAGCCTACAATGAGCAGTTCTTC.

This clonotype was seen only a few times. The rearrangement links TRBV29-1 to TRBJ1-1; D is unclear. Germline values: CDR1 SQVTM, CDR2 ANQGSEA. There are 12 residues in the CDR3. Trimming took off 5 bases at V and 4 bases at J, with 11 bases between the two ends. CDR3 nucleotide sequence: TGCAGCGTTAATAGGGATAGCACTGAAGCTTTCTTT. Translating it yields CSVNRDSTEAFF.

CDR3 residues: CASSIHLAGGPDTQYF. The CDR3 region has the DNA TGTGCCAGCAGTATCCATCTAGCGGGAGGCCCAGATACGCAGTATTTT. The chain recombines TRBV12-3 or TRBV12-4 with TRBJ2-3; 11 bases match TRBD2. The CDR3 is 16 amino acids. The ends lost 5 bases at V and 4 bases at J; junction bases unmatched: 8.

This clonotype was picked up a small number of times. The V call is TRBV29-1, the J call TRBJ2-1; D ambiguous. With 7 bases removed from V and 7 bases from J, the gap between germline ends came to 14 bases. CDR3 length: 12 residues. CDR1 is SQVTM and CDR2 is ANQGSEA in the germline V gene. The CDR3 nucleotides read TGCAGCGGGACCCTAGAGGTTAATGAGCAGTTCTTC. Its translation: CSGTLEVNEQFF.